This T cell receptor beta chain comes out of a study of T-cell reconstitution after alpha-beta-depleted transplantation in children. The sample holds many counts of this clonotype. Using unique molecular identifiers, the investigators prepared the TCRbeta library. TCRdb processed the PCR reads anew with MiXCR; each CDR3 protein has one entry. Of approximately 590,000 distinct CDR3 sequences listed, roughly a tenth were seen once; the top ten hold 4% to 5%. The sample consisted of PBMCs from the stem cell graft donor, taken from the stem cell graft. The receptor comes from a human donor who donated a stem cell graft to a child with acute myeloid leukemia.

CDR3 nucleotides: TGTGCCAGCAGTTTATCCGCGCTGGGGGAGACCCAGTACTTC. The encoded protein is CASSLSALGETQYF. J is TRBJ2-5 and V is TRBV27; D unclear. Trimming removed 0 bases from V and 5 bases from J, with 10 bases in between. The CDR3 has 14 amino acids. The germline gives CDR1 MNHEY, CDR2 SMNVEV (reference sequence).